This T cell receptor beta chain was sequenced for a study of shared clonotypes between healthy human individuals. Overall study: Each donor's CD8 memory used one plate, CD8 naive two, each CD4 subset three. Study outcomes and limitations: Clonotype sharing among donors was thought likely to change with sequencing depth. Since donors were few, the genetic and exposure-history diversity represented was limited.

The CDR3 is 12 residues long. The germline V gene has CDR1 MNHEY and CDR2 SMNVEV (reference sequence). Trimming took off 3 bases at V and 3 bases at J, with 6 bases between the two ends. A word on this clone: Its antigen is not known. Other DNA sequences in the sample encode the same CDR3.

CD45RO-negative CD8 cells positively selected for CCR7 made up the naive population, which excluded terminally differentiated effector memory CD45RA+ cells. Sequenced by immunoSEQ multiplex PCR; TCRdb stores in-frame clones only, minus some. The table lists about 680,000 clones, 92% of them singletons. This chain links TRBV27 with TRBJ2-7; no clear D gene. This TCR was sampled from a young man in good health. Sequencing was done on a sample of naive CD8+ T cells sorted from blood. The DNA of the CDR3 is TGTGCCAGCAGTTTGCGAGGCTACGAGCAGTACTTC. Amino acid sequence: CASSLRGYEQYF.